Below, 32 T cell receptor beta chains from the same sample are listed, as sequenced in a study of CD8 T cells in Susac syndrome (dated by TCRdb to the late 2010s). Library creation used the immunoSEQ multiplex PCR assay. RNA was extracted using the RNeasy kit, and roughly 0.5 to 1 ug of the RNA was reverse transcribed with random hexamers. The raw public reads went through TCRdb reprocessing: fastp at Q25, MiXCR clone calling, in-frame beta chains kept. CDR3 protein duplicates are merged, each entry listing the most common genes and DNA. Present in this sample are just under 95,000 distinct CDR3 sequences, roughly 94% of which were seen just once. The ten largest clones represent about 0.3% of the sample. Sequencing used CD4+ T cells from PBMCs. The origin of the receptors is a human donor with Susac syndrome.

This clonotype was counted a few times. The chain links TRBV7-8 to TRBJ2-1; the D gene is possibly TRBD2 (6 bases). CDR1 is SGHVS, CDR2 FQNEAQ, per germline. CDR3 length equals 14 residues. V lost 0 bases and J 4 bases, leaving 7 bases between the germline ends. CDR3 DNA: TGTGCCAGCAGCTTAGCGGGGAGGTACAATGAGCAGTTCTTC. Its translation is CASSLAGRYNEQFF.

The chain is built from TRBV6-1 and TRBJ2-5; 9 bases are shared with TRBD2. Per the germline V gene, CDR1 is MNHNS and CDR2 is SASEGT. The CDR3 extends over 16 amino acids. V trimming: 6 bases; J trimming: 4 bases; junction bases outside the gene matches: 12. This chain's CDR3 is CASSKELAGVGETQYF. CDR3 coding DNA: TGTGCCAGCAGCAAAGAATTAGCGGGGGTGGGAGAGACCCAGTACTTC.

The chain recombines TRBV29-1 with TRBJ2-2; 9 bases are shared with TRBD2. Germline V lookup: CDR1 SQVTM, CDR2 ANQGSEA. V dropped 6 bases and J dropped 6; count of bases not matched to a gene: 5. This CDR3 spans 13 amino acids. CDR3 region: CSVTREGAGELFF. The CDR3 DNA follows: TGCAGCGTCACGCGGGAGGGGGCCGGGGAGCTGTTTTTT.

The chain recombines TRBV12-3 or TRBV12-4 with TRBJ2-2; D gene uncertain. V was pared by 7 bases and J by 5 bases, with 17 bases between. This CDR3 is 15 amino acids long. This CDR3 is CASINGVAGTGELFF. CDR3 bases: TGTGCCAGCATCAACGGAGTTGCCGGGACCGGGGAGCTGTTTTTT.

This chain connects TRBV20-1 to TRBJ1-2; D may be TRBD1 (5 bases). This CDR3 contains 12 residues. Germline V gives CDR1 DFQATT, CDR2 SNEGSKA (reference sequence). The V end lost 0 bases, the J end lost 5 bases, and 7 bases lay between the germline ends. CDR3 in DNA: TGCAGTGCTAGAGACAGGGATTATGGCTACACCTTC. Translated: CSARDRDYGYTF.

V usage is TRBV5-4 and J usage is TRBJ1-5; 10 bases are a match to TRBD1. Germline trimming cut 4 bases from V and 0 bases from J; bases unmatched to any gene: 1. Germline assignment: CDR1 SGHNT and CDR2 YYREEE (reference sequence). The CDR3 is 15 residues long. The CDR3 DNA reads TGTGCCAGCAGCAGGGACAGGGGTAGCAATCAGCCCCAGCATTTT. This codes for CASSRDRGSNQPQHF.

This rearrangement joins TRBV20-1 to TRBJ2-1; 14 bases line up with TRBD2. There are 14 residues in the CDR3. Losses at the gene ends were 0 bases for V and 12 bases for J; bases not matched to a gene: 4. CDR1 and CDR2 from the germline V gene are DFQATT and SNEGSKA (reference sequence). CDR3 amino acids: CSARETSGGAAQFF. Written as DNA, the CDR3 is TGCAGTGCTAGAGAGACTAGCGGGGGGGCTGCGCAGTTCTTC.

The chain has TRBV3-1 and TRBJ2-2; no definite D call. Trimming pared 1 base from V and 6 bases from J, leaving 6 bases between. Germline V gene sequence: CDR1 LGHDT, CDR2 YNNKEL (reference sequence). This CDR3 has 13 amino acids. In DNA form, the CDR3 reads TGTGCCAGCAGCCAAGTGACCTCCGGGGAGCTGTTTTTT. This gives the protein CASSQVTSGELFF.

The CDR3 loop is CASSRNTDTQYF. The CDR3 region has the DNA TGCGCCAGCAGCCGTAACACAGATACGCAGTATTTT. The chain joins TRBV5-1 to TRBJ2-3; D not certain. The CDR3 runs to 12 residues. V gave up 4 bases and J gave up 2 bases, with 5 bases separating them. Germline CDR1 reads SGHRS; CDR2 reads YFSETQ. The full variable domain, its missing parts supplied by reference TRBV5-1 and TRBJ2-3, is KAGVTQTPRYLIKTRGQQVTLSCSPISGHRSVSWYQQTPGQGLQFLFEYFSETQRNKGNFPGRFSGRQFSNSRSEMNVSTLELGDSALYLCASSRNTDTQYFGPGTRLTVL.

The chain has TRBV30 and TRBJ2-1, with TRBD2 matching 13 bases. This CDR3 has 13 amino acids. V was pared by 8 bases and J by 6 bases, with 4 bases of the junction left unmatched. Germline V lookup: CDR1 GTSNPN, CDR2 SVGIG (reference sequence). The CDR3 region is CAGGLAGVNEQFF. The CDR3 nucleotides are TGTGCCGGAGGACTAGCGGGGGTCAATGAGCAGTTCTTC.

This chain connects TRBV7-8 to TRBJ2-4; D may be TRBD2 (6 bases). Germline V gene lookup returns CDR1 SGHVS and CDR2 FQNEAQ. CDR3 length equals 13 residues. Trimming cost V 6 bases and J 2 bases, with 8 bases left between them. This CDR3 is CASRAGTKNIQYF. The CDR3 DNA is TGTGCCAGCAGGGCGGGGACCAAAAACATTCAGTACTTC.

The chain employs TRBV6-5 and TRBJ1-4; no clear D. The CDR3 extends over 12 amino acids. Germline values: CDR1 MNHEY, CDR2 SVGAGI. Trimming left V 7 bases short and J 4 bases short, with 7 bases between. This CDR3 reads CASMADNEKLFF. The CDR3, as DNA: TGTGCCAGCATGGCAGATAATGAAAAACTGTTTTTT.

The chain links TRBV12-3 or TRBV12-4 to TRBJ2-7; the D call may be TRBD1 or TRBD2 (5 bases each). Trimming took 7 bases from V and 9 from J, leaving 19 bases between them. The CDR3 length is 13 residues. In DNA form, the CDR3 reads TGTGCCAGCACCCCCGGGGCAGGGCTGAGGCAGTACTTC. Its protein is CASTPGAGLRQYF.

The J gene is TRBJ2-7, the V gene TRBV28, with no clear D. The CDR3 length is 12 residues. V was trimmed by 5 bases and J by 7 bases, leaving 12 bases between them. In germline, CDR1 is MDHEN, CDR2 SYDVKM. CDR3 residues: CASSLTNGEQYF. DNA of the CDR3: TGTGCCAGCAGTCTCACGAATGGGGAGCAGTACTTC. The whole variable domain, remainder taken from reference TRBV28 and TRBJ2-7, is DVKVTQSSRYLVKRTGEKVFLECVQDMDHENMFWYRQDPGLGLRLIYFSYDVKMKEKGDIPEGYSVSREKKERFSLILESASTNQTSMYLCASSLTNGEQYFGPGTRLTVT.

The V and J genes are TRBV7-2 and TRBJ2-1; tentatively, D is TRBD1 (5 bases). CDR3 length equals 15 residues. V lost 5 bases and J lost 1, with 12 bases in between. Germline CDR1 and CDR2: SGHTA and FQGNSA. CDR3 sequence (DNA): TGTGCCAGCAGCCCCGCAGGGTTATCCTACAATGAGCAGTTCTTC. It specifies CASSPAGLSYNEQFF.

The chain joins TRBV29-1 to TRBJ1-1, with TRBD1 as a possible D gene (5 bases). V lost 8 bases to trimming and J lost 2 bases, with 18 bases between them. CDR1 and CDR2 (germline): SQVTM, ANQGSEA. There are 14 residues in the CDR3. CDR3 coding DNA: TGCAGCACCAAGCAAGGGGTATACAACACTGAAGCTTTCTTT. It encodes CSTKQGVYNTEAFF.

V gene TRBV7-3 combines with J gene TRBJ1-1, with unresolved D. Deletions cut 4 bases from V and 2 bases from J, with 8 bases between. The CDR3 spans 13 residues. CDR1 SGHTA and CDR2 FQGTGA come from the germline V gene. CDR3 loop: CASSSWANTEAFF. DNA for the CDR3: TGTGCCAGCAGCTCCTGGGCCAACACTGAAGCTTTCTTT. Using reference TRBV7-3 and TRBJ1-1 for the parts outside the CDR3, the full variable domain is GAGVSQTPSNKVTEKGKYVELRCDPISGHTALYWYRQSLGQGPEFLIYFQGTGAADDSGLPNDRFFAVRPEGSVSTLKIQRTERGDSAVYLCASSSWANTEAFFGQGTRLTVV.

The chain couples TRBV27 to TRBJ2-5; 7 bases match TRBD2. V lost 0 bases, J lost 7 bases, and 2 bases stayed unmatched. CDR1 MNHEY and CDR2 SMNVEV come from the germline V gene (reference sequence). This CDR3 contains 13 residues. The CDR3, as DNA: TGTGCCAGCAGTTTATCCAGGGAGGGGACCCAGTACTTC. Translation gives CASSLSREGTQYF.

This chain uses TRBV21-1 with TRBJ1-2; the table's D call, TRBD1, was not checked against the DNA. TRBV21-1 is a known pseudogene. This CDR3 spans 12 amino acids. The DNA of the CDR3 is TGTGCCAGCAGCAAATGCCGGGGTGGCTACACCTTC. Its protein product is CASSKCRGGYTF.

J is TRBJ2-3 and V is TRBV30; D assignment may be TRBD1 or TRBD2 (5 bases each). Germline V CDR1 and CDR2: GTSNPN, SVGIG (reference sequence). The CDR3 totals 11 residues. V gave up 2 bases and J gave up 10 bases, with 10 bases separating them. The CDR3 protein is CAWSLRDAQYF. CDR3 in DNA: TGTGCCTGGAGTCTTCGGGACGCGCAGTATTTT.

The CDR3 region is CASSDQTGGRDTQYF. CDR3 coding DNA: TGTGCCAGCAGTGACCAGACAGGGGGCAGAGATACGCAGTATTTT. The rearrangement uses TRBV25-1 and TRBJ2-3; 10 nucleotides match TRBD1. The length of the CDR3 is 15 residues. V lost 3 bases and J lost 5; bases outside the gene matches: 5. Germline CDR1 and CDR2: MGHDK and SYGVNS.

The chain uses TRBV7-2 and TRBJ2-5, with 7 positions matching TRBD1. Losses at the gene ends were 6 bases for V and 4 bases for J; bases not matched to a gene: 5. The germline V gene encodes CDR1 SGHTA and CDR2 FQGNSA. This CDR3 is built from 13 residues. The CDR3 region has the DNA TGTGCCAGCAGTGTACAGGGGCTAGAGACCCAGTACTTC. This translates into CASSVQGLETQYF.

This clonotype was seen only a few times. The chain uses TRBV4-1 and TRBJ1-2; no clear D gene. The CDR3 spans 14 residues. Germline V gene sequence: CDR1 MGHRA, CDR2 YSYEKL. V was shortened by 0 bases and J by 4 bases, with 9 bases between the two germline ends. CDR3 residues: CASSQELGVYGYTF. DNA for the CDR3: TGCGCCAGCAGCCAAGAACTGGGAGTCTATGGCTACACCTTC.

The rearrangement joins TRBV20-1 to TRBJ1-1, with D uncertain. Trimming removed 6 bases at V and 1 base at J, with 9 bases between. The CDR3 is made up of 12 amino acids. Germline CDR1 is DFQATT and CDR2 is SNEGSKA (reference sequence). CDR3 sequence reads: CSAWGGNTEAFF. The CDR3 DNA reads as TGCAGTGCGTGGGGAGGGAACACTGAAGCTTTCTTT.

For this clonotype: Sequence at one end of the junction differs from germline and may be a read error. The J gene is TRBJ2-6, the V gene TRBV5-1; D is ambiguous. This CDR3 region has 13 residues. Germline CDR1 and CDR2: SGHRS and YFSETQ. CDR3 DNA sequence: TGTGCCAGCAGTTTCTCTGGGGCCAACGTCCTGACTTTC. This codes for CASSFSGANVLTF.

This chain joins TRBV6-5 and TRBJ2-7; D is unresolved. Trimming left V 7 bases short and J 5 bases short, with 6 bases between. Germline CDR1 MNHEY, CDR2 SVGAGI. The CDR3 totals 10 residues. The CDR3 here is CASIGDEQYF. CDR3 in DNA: TGTGCCAGCATCGGTGACGAGCAGTACTTC.

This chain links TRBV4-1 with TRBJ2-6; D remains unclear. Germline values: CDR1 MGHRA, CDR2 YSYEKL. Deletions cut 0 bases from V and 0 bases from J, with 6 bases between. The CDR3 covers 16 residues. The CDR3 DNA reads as TGCGCCAGCAGCCAAGATTTCCTCTCTGGGGCCAACGTCCTGACTTTC. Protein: CASSQDFLSGANVLTF.

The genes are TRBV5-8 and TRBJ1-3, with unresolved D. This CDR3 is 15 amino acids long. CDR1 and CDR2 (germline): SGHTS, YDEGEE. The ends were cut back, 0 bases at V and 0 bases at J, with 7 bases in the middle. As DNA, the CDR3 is TGTGCCAGCAGCTTGGGACGGCTCTCTGGAAACACCATATATTTT. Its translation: CASSLGRLSGNTIYF.

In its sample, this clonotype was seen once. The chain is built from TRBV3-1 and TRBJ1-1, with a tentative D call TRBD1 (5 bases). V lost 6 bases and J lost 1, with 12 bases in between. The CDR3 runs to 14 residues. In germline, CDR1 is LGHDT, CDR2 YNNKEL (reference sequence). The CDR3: CASRRDGKNTEAFF. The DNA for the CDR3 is TGTGCCAGCAGGCGGGACGGTAAGAACACTGAAGCTTTCTTT.

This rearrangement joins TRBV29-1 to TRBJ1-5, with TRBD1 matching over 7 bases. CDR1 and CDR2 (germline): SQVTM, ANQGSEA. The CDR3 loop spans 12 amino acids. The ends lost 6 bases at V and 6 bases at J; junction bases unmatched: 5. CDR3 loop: CSVQTGSQPQHF. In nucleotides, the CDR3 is TGCAGCGTCCAGACAGGGAGTCAGCCCCAGCATTTT.

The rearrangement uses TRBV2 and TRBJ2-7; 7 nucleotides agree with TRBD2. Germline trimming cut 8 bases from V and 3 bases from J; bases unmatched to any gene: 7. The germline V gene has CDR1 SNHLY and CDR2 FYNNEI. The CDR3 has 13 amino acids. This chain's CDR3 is CASFSGASYEQYF. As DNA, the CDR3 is TGTGCCAGCTTCAGCGGGGCAAGCTACGAGCAGTACTTC.

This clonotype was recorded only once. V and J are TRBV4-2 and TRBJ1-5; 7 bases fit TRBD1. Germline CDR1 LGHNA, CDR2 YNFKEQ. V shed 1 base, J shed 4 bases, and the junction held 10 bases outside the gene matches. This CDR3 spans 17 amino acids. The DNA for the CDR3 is TGTGCCAGCAGCCAAGTATCCTACGGGACAGAGAATCAGCCCCAGCATTTT. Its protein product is CASSQVSYGTENQPQHF.